This paragraph covers one T cell receptor beta chain sequence. This sample was taken from a study of blood T cell repertoires in COVID-19. The table came from immunoSEQ multiplex PCR; TCRdb's copy has only in-frame clones and leaves some out. The sample yields 150,000 to 200,000 clones, 88% seen once. The CDR3 has 15 amino acids. Germline values: CDR1 SGHAT, CDR2 FQNNGV. Trimming cost V 2 bases and J 7 bases; bases outside gene matches: 7. The TCR comes from a woman between 18 and 29 years old who had recovered from COVID-19. Sequencing was performed on PBMCs or T cells enriched from blood (not recorded which). The chain recombines TRBV11-2 with TRBJ2-1; 8 nucleotides agree with TRBD2. CDR3 sequence (DNA): TGTGCCAGCAGCTTATATGACGGGAGGGCTAATGAGCAGTTCTTC. It codes for CASSLYDGRANEQFF. Filled out from reference TRBV11-2 and TRBJ2-1, the complete variable domain reads EAGVAQSPRYKIIEKRQSVAFWCNPISGHATLYWYQQILGQGPKLLIQFQNNGVVDDSQLPKDRFSAERLKGVDSTLKIQPAKLEDSAVYLCASSLYDGRANEQFFGPGTRLTVL.